The clone carrying this T cell receptor (beta chain) was observed a handful of times. Its matching antigen is unknown. TCRdb called the reads again in MiXCR, with one record for every CDR3 protein. The sample holds more than 250,000 distinct CDR3 sequences, 20% to 30% seen once. The data originate from a study of T cell repertoires in cytomegalovirus infection. Study in general: Newly reported HLA-C-restricted and thoroughly characterized HLA-B-restricted CMV epitopes were employed. Points from the study as a whole: Dominating the ex vivo response were HLA-C-restricted CMV-specific TCR beta clonotypes.

This specimen was cultured PBMCs, taken from culture after CMV antigen stimulation. The sequence came from a human donor in good health (CMV status not recorded). Some clones in this sample may be carry-over from other donors' samples.

The CDR3 is CASTLGDPNTEAFF. The CDR3 DNA follows: TGTGCCAGCACCCTAGGGGACCCGAACACTGAAGCTTTCTTT. V is TRBV4-2 and J is TRBJ1-1, with a tentative D call TRBD1 (5 bases). Trimming pared 7 bases from V and 1 base from J, leaving 13 bases between. The CDR3 contains 14 residues. Germline V lookup: CDR1 LGHNA, CDR2 YNFKEQ.